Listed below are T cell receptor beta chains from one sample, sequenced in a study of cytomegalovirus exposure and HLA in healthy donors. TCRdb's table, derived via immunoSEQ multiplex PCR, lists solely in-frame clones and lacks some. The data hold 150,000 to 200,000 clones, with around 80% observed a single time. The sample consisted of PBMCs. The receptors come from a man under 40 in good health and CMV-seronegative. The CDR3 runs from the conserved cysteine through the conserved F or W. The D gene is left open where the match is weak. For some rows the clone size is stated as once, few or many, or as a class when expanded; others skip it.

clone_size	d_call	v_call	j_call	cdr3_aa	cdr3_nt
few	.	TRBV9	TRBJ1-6	CASSPRGEESPLHF	TGTGCCAGCAGCCCCCGAGGCGAGGAGTCACCCCTCCACTTT
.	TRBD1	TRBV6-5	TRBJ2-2	CASRPGQSGLELFF	TGTGCCAGCAGACCGGGACAGTCGGGTCTTGAGCTGTTTTTT
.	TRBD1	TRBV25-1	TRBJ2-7	CASSRQGTSPYEQYF	TGTGCCAGCAGCAGACAGGGGACATCACCCTACGAGCAGTACTTC
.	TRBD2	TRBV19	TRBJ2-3	CASSKGLAGALDTQYF	TGTGCCAGTAGTAAAGGACTAGCGGGAGCGTTAGATACGCAGTATTTT
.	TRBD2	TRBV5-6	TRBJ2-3	CASSLGGGSADTQYF	TGTGCCAGCAGCTTGGGGGGAGGGTCGGCAGATACGCAGTATTTT
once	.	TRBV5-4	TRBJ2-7	CASSFERRSYEQYF	TGTGCCAGCAGCTTCGAACGTCGGTCCTACGAGCAGTACTTC
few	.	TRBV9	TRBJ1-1	CASSGSVNTEAFF	TGTGCCAGCAGCGGATCAGTGAACACTGAAGCTTTCTTT
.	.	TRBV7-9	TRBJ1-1	CASSTLRDTYTEAFF	TGTGCCAGCAGCACCTTACGGGACACATACACTGAAGCTTTCTTT
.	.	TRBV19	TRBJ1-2	CASIVLGVGYTF	TGTGCCAGTATCGTCCTAGGGGTAGGCTACACCTTC
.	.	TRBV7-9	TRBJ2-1	CSSSPVPADSVF	TGTTCCAGCAGCCCCGTTCCCGCGGATTCGGTCTTC
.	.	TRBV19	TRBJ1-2	CAGSSRDTPLYGYTF	TGTGCCGGTAGTAGCCGGGACACTCCCCTCTATGGCTACACCTTC
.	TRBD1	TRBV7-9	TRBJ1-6	CASNLGQLNSPLHF	TGTGCCAGCAACTTGGGACAGCTCAATTCACCCCTCCACTTT
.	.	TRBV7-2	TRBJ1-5	CASSFRQGNQPQHF	TGTGCCAGCAGTTTTAGACAGGGCAATCAGCCCCAGCATTTT